The 32 T cell receptor beta chains reported below all come from one sample, sequenced in a study of OX40 agonist ivuxolimab in advanced cancers. The assay was immunoSEQ multiplex PCR, and TCRdb's table has in-frame clones only and misses some. The data show tens of thousands of clones, with 84% seen just once and approximately 1.2% held by the top ten. Sequencing used CD4+ or CD8+ T cells sorted from blood, obtained in a trial of the OX40 agonist ivuxolimab. The receptors derive from an adult with an advanced solid tumor such as melanoma, head and neck, liver or kidney cancer.

This clone was detected once. V is TRBV7-9 and J is TRBJ2-3, with no clear D. The CDR3 runs to 13 residues. V was shortened by 5 bases and J by 4 bases, with 10 bases between the two germline ends. Germline V CDR1 and CDR2: SEHNR, FQNEAQ (reference sequence). The CDR3 sequence: CASSNRASDTQYF. In DNA form, the CDR3 reads TGTGCCAGCAGCAACCGTGCCTCAGATACGCAGTATTTT.

The count of this clone is one. The rearrangement joins TRBV7-2 to TRBJ2-7, with TRBD1 identical over 8 bases. V lost 5 bases, J lost 7 bases, and 10 bases stayed unmatched. From germline, CDR1 is SGHTA and CDR2 FQGNSA. The CDR3 runs to 14 residues. The CDR3, as DNA: TGTGCCAGCAGCCCTAGGGGGCGACAGGGGGAGCAGTACTTC. Encoded protein: CASSPRGRQGEQYF.

The chain recombines TRBV2 with TRBJ2-7, with 8 bases that match TRBD1. J was trimmed by 2 bases and V by 7 bases; bases with no gene match: 10. This CDR3 is 15 amino acids long. Germline V CDR1 and CDR2: SNHLY, FYNNEI. The CDR3 DNA reads TGTGCCAGCAATCGACAGGGGAAGAAGACCTACGAGCAGTACTTC. Translated, it gives CASNRQGKKTYEQYF.

A few counts support this clone. The rearrangement links TRBV6-6 to TRBJ1-2; TRBD1 agrees at 8 bases. CDR3 length equals 13 residues. Germline loops: CDR1 MNHNY, CDR2 SVGAGI (reference sequence). V lost 5 bases and J lost 8; bases outside the gene matches: 7. CDR3 amino acids: CASSPQGAKGYTF. The CDR3 nucleotides are TGTGCCAGCAGTCCTCAGGGGGCGAAAGGCTACACCTTC.

The chain employs TRBV9 and TRBJ1-2; 7 bases are a match to TRBD1. The germline CDR1 and CDR2 sequences are SGDLS and YYNGEE. With V trimmed by 4 bases and J by 5 bases, 11 bases remained unmatched. This CDR3 has 15 residues. The CDR3 nucleotides are TGTGCCAGCAGCCTCCAGGGGGGGGGCGCGTATGGCTACACCTTC. Encoded protein: CASSLQGGGAYGYTF.

For the CDR3, the DNA is TGTGCCAGCAGTGGATACGCGGGGGGCCCAGGGCTGACGCAGTATTTT. Its translation is CASSGYAGGPGLTQYF. The gene calls are TRBV6-1 and TRBJ2-3, with TRBD2 identical over 8 bases. After removal of 4 bases from V and 9 bases from J, the junction contained 15 bases not matched to a gene. The CDR3 is 16 amino acids. The V gene's germline CDR1 is MNHNS and CDR2 SASEGT.

V usage is TRBV7-3 and J usage is TRBJ1-6; 12 nucleotides match TRBD1. The CDR3 loop spans 18 amino acids. From germline, CDR1 is SGHTA and CDR2 FQGTGA. Trimming removed 1 base from V and 6 bases from J; junction bases left unmatched: 7. The CDR3 DNA sequence: TGTGCCAGCAGCTTAAAGCCCGGGACAGGGGGCCTTAATTCACCCCTCCACTTT. It encodes CASSLKPGTGGLNSPLHF. Full variable domain (remainder filled in from reference TRBV7-3 and TRBJ1-6): GAGVSQTPSNKVTEKGKYVELRCDPISGHTALYWYRQSLGQGPEFLIYFQGTGAADDSGLPNDRFFAVRPEGSVSTLKIQRTERGDSAVYLCASSLKPGTGGLNSPLHFGNGTRLTVT.

This clone has a single count. The rearrangement links TRBV19 to TRBJ2-7; TRBD2 might be the D (5 bases). This CDR3 has 16 amino acids. Germline lookup yields CDR1 LNHDA and CDR2 SQIVND (reference sequence). V was cut by 3 bases and J by 2 bases, with 17 bases left in between. Written as DNA, the CDR3 is TGTGCCAGTAGTATCGCGGGCCCTTTGGGAACCTACGAGCAGTACTTC. This gives the protein CASSIAGPLGTYEQYF.

This chain links TRBV12-5 with TRBJ2-7; D is possibly TRBD1 (5 bases). Per germline, CDR1 LGHNT and CDR2 FRNRAP. The CDR3 length is 15 residues. V lost 8 bases to trimming and J lost 3 bases, with 20 bases between them. The CDR3 region is CASCGEGAGYYEQYF. For the CDR3, the DNA is TGTGCTAGTTGTGGGGAAGGGGCAGGGTACTACGAGCAGTACTTC.

The chain joins TRBV19 to TRBJ1-1; weak D call: TRBD1 (5 bases). With 5 bases removed from V and 5 bases from J, the gap between germline ends came to 18 bases. Per germline, CDR1 LNHDA and CDR2 SQIVND (reference sequence). The CDR3 has 15 residues. Here the CDR3 DNA reads TGTGCCAGTAGTCCCCGACAGAGTTACTCTACTGAAGCTTTCTTT. Translating it yields CASSPRQSYSTEAFF. Variable domain in full (rest from reference TRBV19 and TRBJ1-1): DGGITQSPKYLFRKEGQNVTLSCEQNLNHDAMYWYRQDPGQGLRLIYYSQIVNDFQKGDIAEGYSVSREKKESFPLTVTSAQKNPTAFYLCASSPRQSYSTEAFFGQGTRLTVV.

The rearrangement joins TRBV5-1 to TRBJ2-2, with 11 bases lining up with TRBD1. This CDR3 is built from 15 residues. The V gene end was trimmed by 6 bases and the J gene end by 4 bases; junction bases not matched to a gene: 5. In germline, CDR1 is SGHRS, CDR2 YFSETQ. CDR3 amino acids: CASTRDRGTTGELFF. The CDR3, as DNA: TGCGCCAGCACTAGGGACAGGGGGACCACCGGGGAGCTGTTTTTT.

The chain employs TRBV27 and TRBJ2-3, with TRBD2 matching over 7 bases. CDR3 size: 19 residues. Germline trimming cut 5 bases from V and 2 bases from J; bases unmatched to any gene: 19. Per germline, CDR1 MNHEY and CDR2 SMNVEV (reference sequence). In DNA, the CDR3 is TGTGCCAGCAGTCCCCTGGCCTACCGCGGGGGACTATCCACAGATACGCAGTATTTT. The encoded protein is CASSPLAYRGGLSTDTQYF.

This chain uses TRBV7-2 with TRBJ2-5; 8 bases align to TRBD1. CDR3 length: 13 residues. Trimming took 5 bases from V and 8 from J; bases not matched to a gene: 7. From germline, CDR1 is SGHTA and CDR2 FQGNSA. For the CDR3, the DNA is TGTGCCAGCAGCCTCGGACAGGGAAGAACCCAGTACTTC. Protein product: CASSLGQGRTQYF.

CDR3 sequence reads: CASRGRAVETQYF. The DNA for the CDR3 is TGTGCCAGTAGAGGGAGGGCTGTCGAGACCCAGTACTTC. The V and J genes are TRBV19 and TRBJ2-5, with TRBD2 identical over 7 bases. The CDR3 length is 13 residues. Germline V gene lookup returns CDR1 LNHDA and CDR2 SQIVND (reference sequence). The trim removed 6 bases at V and 5 bases at J, leaving 6 bases unmatched.

This chain links TRBV27 with TRBJ2-2, with 10 bases that match TRBD1. This CDR3 region has 16 residues. Germline loops: CDR1 MNHEY, CDR2 SMNVEV (reference sequence). Trimming at V came to 10 bases and at J to 4 bases, leaving 12 bases not matched to a gene. The CDR3 loop is CATGGTGVGGTGELFF. CDR3 bases: TGTGCCACCGGGGGGACAGGGGTTGGTGGCACCGGGGAGCTGTTTTTT.

This rearrangement joins TRBV6-5 to TRBJ1-1; D uncertain. This CDR3 has 13 amino acids. V was shortened by 6 bases and J by 1 base, with 9 bases between the two germline ends. Germline CDR1 is MNHEY and CDR2 is SVGAGI. CDR3 loop: CASSPWENTEAFF. The CDR3 bases are TGTGCCAGCAGCCCCTGGGAGAACACTGAAGCTTTCTTT.

With regard to this clone: One junction end does not reproduce the germline sequence, and a read error may be involved. The chain joins TRBV10-1 to TRBJ2-1; 10 positions agree with TRBD2. The CDR3 sequence is 11 residues long. CDR1 is WNHNN and CDR2 is SYGVQD in the germline V gene (reference sequence). The CDR3 DNA reads TGCGCCAGCCGGGTCCTAGCGGGGGCCATCTTC. It codes for CASRVLAGAIF.

This sequence joins TRBV6-1 and TRBJ1-6, with 8 bases lining up with TRBD1. Germline CDR1 reads MNHNS; CDR2 reads SASEGT. The CDR3 sequence is 17 residues long. The V and J ends lost 4 bases and 8 bases, in that order; junction bases with no gene match: 13. CDR3 region: CASSAQTQGVFYSPLHF. DNA for the CDR3: TGTGCCAGCAGTGCCCAAACACAGGGGGTGTTTTATTCACCCCTCCACTTT.

The CDR3 reads CASSARSVPNEKLFF. The CDR3 coding sequence is TGCGCCAGCAGCGCTCGGTCGGTTCCTAATGAAAAACTGTTTTTT. The rearrangement uses TRBV5-1 and TRBJ1-4, with D hard to call. Per germline, CDR1 SGHRS and CDR2 YFSETQ. The CDR3 is 15 amino acids. V lost 4 bases, J lost 3 bases, and 13 bases lay in between.

The rearrangement joins TRBV11-2 to TRBJ1-3; a possible D gene is TRBD1 (5 bases). The CDR3 is made up of 14 amino acids. Germline V gene sequence: CDR1 SGHAT, CDR2 FQNNGV. Trimming left V 5 bases short and J 2 bases short, with 10 bases between. CDR3 DNA: TGTGCCAGCAGCCCCGGGACCGCTGGAAACACCATATATTTT. Translated: CASSPGTAGNTIYF.

The J gene is TRBJ1-1, the V gene TRBV28; 9 bases line up with TRBD1. Unmatched junction bases numbered 4, after V lost 3 bases and J lost 11 bases. This CDR3 is built from 12 residues. Germline CDR1 reads MDHEN; CDR2 reads SYDVKM. CDR3 nucleotide sequence: TGTGCCAGCAGTTTGGGACAGGGTCGGGCTTTCTTT. Amino acid sequence: CASSLGQGRAFF.

This chain links TRBV6-4 with TRBJ1-1; maybe TRBD1 (6 bases). CDR1 MRHNA and CDR2 SNTAGT come from the germline V gene. This CDR3 comprises 13 residues. The V gene lost 6 bases and the J gene lost 2 bases, with 10 bases spanning the gap. The CDR3 loop reads CASSRGTNTEAFF. The CDR3 DNA follows: TGTGCCAGCAGCCGCGGGACAAACACTGAAGCTTTCTTT.

The gene calls are TRBV6-6 and TRBJ2-1, with 9 bases fitting TRBD2. This CDR3 is 15 amino acids long. V gave up 4 bases and J gave up 2 bases; unmatched junction bases: 3. Per germline, CDR1 MNHNY and CDR2 SVGAGI (reference sequence). CDR3 in DNA: TGTGCCAGCAGTTCGGGCGGGGGGGCCTACAATGAGCAGTTCTTC. It is translated as CASSSGGGAYNEQFF.

The chain employs TRBV5-4 and TRBJ1-4; D not certain. Germline V gene lookup returns CDR1 SGHNT and CDR2 YYREEE (reference sequence). V was pared by 0 bases and J by 3 bases, with 9 bases between. The CDR3 has 15 amino acids. The CDR3 loop reads CASSLGGSANEKLFF. The DNA of the CDR3 is TGTGCCAGCAGCTTGGGAGGGAGTGCTAATGAAAAACTGTTTTTT. Full variable domain (outside the CDR3, taken from reference TRBV5-4 and TRBJ1-4): ETGVTQSPTHLIKTRGQQVTLRCSSQSGHNTVSWYQQALGQGPQFIFQYYREEENGRGNFPPRFSGLQFPNYSSELNVNALELDDSALYLCASSLGGSANEKLFFGSGTQLSVL.

This clone is a singleton in its sample. V usage is TRBV28 and J usage is TRBJ2-5; 8 nucleotides line up with TRBD2. This CDR3 has 13 residues. V lost 7 bases and J lost 5; bases outside the gene matches: 6. Germline V gene sequence: CDR1 MDHEN, CDR2 SYDVKM. In nucleotides, the CDR3 is TGTGCCAGCACCCCGGGGGGGTCGGAGACCCAGTACTTC. It codes for CASTPGGSETQYF.

This rearrangement joins TRBV2 to TRBJ2-6; no definite D call. The germline V and J ends were trimmed by 2 bases and 0 bases, with 8 bases remaining between them. This CDR3 has 16 residues. Germline lookup yields CDR1 SNHLY and CDR2 FYNNEI. Here the CDR3 reads CASSEQFGSGANVLTF. The CDR3 bases are TGTGCCAGCAGTGAACAGTTTGGCTCTGGGGCCAACGTCCTGACTTTC.

J is TRBJ2-3 and V is TRBV4-3; D unresolved. This CDR3 has 16 amino acids. The V gene's germline CDR1 is LGHNA and CDR2 YSLEER. Trimming removed 1 base from V and 1 base from J, with 12 bases in between. The DNA for the CDR3 is TGCGCCAGCAGCCAAGGGCGCTCGACCCGCACAGATACGCAGTATTTT. This codes for CASSQGRSTRTDTQYF.

This clone was counted a few times. The chain combines TRBV19 with TRBJ1-6; the match to TRBD1 covers 12 bases. With 3 bases clipped from V and 10 bases from J, the junction kept 7 bases outside the gene matches. Germline V gene sequence: CDR1 LNHDA, CDR2 SQIVND (reference sequence). The CDR3 contains 16 residues. CDR3 sequence: CASSIGGQGAVSPLHF. The CDR3, as DNA: TGTGCCAGTAGTATTGGGGGACAGGGGGCTGTCTCACCCCTCCACTTT.

The CDR3 reads CASSVGQGRGANEQYF. The CDR3 DNA follows: TGTGCCAGCAGCGTAGGACAGGGCCGAGGGGCTAACGAGCAGTACTTC. The chain has TRBV9 and TRBJ2-7; TRBD1 matches at 7 bases. The germline V gene encodes CDR1 SGDLS and CDR2 YYNGEE. The CDR3 loop spans 16 amino acids. V shed 0 bases and J 5 bases; nucleotides not matched to a gene: 11.

This chain links TRBV18 with TRBJ2-5; 9 bases align to TRBD2. Looked up from germline, CDR1 is KGHSH and CDR2 is LQKENI. The CDR3 is made up of 16 amino acids. Trimming removed 6 bases from V and 5 bases from J; junction bases left unmatched: 13. The DNA for the CDR3 is TGTGCCAGCTCTCCCAATATAGCGGGGGATCGTGAGACCCAGTACTTC. Encoded protein: CASSPNIAGDRETQYF.

J is TRBJ1-5 and V is TRBV18, with a possible D match to TRBD1 (5 bases). Between the trimmed V and J ends, which lost 2 bases and 0 bases, there was a span of 8 bases. In germline, CDR1 is KGHSH, CDR2 LQKENI. The CDR3 contains 15 residues. CDR3 bases: TGTGCCAGCTCACCATCCAGGGCTAGCAATCAGCCCCAGCATTTT. Encoded protein: CASSPSRASNQPQHF.

In its sample, this clone was seen a few times. The chain is built from TRBV5-1 and TRBJ1-6; no firm D call. From germline, CDR1 is SGHRS and CDR2 YFSETQ. The CDR3 runs 15 residues. Trimming left V 0 bases short and J 7 bases short, with 11 bases between. The CDR3 here is CASSLDSVENSPLHF. CDR3 DNA sequence: TGCGCCAGCAGCTTGGACTCTGTAGAGAATTCACCCCTCCACTTT.